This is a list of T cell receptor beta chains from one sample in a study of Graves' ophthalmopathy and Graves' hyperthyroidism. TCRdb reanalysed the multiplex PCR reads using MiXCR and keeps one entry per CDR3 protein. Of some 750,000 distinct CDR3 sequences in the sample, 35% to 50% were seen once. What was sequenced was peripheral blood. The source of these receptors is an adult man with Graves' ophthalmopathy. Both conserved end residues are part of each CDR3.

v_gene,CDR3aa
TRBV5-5,CASSAGVNTEAFF
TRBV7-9,CASSLGTVSYEQYF
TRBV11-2,CASSLGRGGYTF
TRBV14,CASSLARQDQETQYF
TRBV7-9,CASSLEAGAGELFF
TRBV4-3,CASSQYREHGYTF
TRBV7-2,CASSPGMVFWRETQYF
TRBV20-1,CSARGPSGTSGRVAYEQYF
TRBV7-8,CASSLAVSYRSEQYF
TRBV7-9,CASSLERESNQPQHF
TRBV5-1,CASSSPGQGVDEQYF
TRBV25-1,CASSERGRARWLFF
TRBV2,CASGQLENSPLHF
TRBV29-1,CSVETGGQTQYF
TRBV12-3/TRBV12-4,CASSTDGYGYTF
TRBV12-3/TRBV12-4,CASTPVGSEAFF
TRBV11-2,CASSRPGAAYEQYF
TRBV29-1,CSVAGTGANVLTF
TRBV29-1,CSVPRQGATEAFF
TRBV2,CALGGVVYGYTF
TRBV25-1,CASSADRGAGNTIYF
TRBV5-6,CASSWQGAETQYF
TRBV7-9,CASSTLKTGGVWNTEAFF
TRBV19,CAWTTRGRERDEQYF
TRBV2,CASSLDRDAEAFF
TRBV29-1,CSVFDGEPNTEAFF
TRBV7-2,CASSINRVGSYEQYF
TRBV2,CASGQGRGYTF
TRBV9,CASSQVQGTLEQYF
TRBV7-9,CASRGDRGNTIYF